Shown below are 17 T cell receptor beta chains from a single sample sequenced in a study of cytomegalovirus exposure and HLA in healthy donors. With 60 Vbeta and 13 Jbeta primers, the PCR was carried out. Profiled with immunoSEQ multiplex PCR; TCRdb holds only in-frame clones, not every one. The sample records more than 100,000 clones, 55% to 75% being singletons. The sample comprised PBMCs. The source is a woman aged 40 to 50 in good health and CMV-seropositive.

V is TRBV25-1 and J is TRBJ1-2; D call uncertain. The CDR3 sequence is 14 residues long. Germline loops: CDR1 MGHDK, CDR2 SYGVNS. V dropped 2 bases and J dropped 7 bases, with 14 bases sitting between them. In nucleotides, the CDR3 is TGTGCCAGCAGTGAACGACTGAGCATTGGTGGCTACACCTTC. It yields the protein CASSERLSIGGYTF.

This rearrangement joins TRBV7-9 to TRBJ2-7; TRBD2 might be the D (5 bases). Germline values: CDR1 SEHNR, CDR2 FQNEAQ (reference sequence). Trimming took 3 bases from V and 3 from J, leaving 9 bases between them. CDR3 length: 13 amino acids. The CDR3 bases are TGTGCCAGCAGCTTGGTAGGACTCTACGAGCAGTACTTC. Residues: CASSLVGLYEQYF. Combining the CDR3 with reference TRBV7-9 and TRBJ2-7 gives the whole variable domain DTGVSQNPRHKITKRGQNVTFRCDPISEHNRLYWYRQTLGQGPEFLTYFQNEAQLEKSRLLSDRFSAERPKGSFSTLEIQRTEQGDSAMYLCASSLVGLYEQYFGPGTRLTVT.

Here the CDR3 DNA reads TGTGCCAGCAGCTTGGAGCTAGCGGGGAGCGAGCAGTACTTC. Translation: CASSLELAGSEQYF. The rearrangement links TRBV5-4 to TRBJ2-7, with 9 bases fitting TRBD2. The germline CDR1 and CDR2 sequences are SGHNT and YYREEE (reference sequence). J was trimmed by 6 bases and V by 0 bases; bases with no gene match: 4. This CDR3 spans 14 amino acids.

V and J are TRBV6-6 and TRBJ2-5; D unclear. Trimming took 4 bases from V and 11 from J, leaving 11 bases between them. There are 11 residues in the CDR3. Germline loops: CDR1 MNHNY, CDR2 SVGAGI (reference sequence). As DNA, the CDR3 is TGTGCCAGCAGTTCGCTACAACAGCAGTACTTC. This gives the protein CASSSLQQQYF.

The CDR3 DNA reads as TGTGCCAGCAGCCAACCGCAGGGGACAGATACGCAGTATTTT. It encodes CASSQPQGTDTQYF. The gene calls are TRBV5-4 and TRBJ2-3; weak D call: TRBD1 (6 bases). CDR1 is SGHNT and CDR2 is YYREEE in the germline V gene (reference sequence). CDR3 length equals 14 residues. V was clipped by 4 bases and J by 3 bases, with 12 bases between them.

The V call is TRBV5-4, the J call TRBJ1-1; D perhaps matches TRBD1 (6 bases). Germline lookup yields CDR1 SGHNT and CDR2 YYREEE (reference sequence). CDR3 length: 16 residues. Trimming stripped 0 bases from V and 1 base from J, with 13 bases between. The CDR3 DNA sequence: TGTGCCAGCAGCTTGGCGGGGGGGCAAGGGAACACTGAAGCTTTCTTT. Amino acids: CASSLAGGQGNTEAFF.

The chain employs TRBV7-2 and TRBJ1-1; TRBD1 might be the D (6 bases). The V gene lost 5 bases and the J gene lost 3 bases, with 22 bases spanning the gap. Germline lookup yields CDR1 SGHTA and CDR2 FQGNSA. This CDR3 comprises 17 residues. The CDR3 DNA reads TGTGCCAGCAGCACTTTCCCCCGGGGGGCGAGGCACACTGAAGCTTTCTTT. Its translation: CASSTFPRGARHTEAFF.

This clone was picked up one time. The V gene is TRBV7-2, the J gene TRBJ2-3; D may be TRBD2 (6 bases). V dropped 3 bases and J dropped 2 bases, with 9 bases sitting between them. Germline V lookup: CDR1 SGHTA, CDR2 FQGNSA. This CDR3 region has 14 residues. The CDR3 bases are TGTGCCAGCAGCTTGGGGACTGCCACAGATACGCAGTATTTT. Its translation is CASSLGTATDTQYF.

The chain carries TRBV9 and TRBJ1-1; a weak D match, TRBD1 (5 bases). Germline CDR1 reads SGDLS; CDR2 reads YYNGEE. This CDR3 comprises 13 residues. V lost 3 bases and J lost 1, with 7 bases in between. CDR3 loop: CASSGQSNTEAFF. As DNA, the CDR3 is TGTGCCAGCAGCGGACAGTCGAACACTGAAGCTTTCTTT.

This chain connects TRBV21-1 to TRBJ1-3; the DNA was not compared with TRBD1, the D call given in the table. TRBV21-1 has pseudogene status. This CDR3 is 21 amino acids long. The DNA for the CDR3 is TGTGCCAGCAGCCCCTTCAAGCCGGGACAGGTTCTTTGGGACTCTGGAAACACCATATATTTT. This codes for CASSPFKPGQVLWDSGNTIYF.

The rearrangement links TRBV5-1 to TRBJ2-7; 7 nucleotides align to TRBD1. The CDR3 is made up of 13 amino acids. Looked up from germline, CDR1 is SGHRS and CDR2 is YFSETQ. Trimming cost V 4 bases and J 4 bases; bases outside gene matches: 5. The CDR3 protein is CASSRGQQYEQYF. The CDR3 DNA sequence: TGCGCCAGCAGCAGGGGACAGCAATACGAGCAGTACTTC.

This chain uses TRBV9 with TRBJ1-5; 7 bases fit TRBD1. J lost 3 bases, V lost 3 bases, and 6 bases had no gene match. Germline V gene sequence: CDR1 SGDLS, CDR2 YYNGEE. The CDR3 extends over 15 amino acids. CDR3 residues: CASSAGGGDNQPQHF. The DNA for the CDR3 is TGTGCCAGCAGCGCGGGAGGGGGCGACAATCAGCCCCAGCATTTT.

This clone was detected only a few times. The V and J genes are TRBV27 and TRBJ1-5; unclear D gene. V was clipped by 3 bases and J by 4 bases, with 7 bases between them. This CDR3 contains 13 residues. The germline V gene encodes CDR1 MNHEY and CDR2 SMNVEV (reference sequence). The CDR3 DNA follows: TGTGCCAGCAGTTTTAGGAGAAATCAGCCCCAGCATTTT. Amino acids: CASSFRRNQPQHF.

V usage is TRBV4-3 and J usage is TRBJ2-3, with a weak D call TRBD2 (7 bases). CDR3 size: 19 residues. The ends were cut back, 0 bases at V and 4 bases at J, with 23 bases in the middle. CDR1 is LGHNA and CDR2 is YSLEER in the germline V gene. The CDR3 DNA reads TGCGCCAGCAGCCAAGATTGGGGGGCGGTGGCGGGGGAGTCAGATACGCAGTATTTT. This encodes CASSQDWGAVAGESDTQYF.

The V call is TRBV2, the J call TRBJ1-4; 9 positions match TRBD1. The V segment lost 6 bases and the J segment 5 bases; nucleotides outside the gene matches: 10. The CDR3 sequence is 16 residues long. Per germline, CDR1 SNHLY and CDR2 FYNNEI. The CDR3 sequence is CASRLPGQGRNEKLFF. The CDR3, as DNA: TGTGCCAGCAGACTCCCGGGACAGGGACGAAATGAAAAACTGTTTTTT.

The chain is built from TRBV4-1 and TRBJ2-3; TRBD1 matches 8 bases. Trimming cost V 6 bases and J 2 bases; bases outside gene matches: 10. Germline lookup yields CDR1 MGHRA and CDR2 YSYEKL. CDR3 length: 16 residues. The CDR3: CASSFTPQGATDTQYF. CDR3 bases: TGCGCCAGCAGTTTTACACCCCAGGGGGCCACAGATACGCAGTATTTT.

The CDR3 loop is CASTRGQNNEQFF. In DNA, the CDR3 is TGTGCCAGCACCAGGGGACAGAACAATGAGCAGTTCTTC. V and J are TRBV5-4 and TRBJ2-1; TRBD1 aligns across 7 bases. The V and J ends lost 6 bases and 5 bases, in that order; junction bases with no gene match: 5. CDR3 length equals 13 residues. From germline, CDR1 is SGHNT and CDR2 YYREEE (reference sequence).